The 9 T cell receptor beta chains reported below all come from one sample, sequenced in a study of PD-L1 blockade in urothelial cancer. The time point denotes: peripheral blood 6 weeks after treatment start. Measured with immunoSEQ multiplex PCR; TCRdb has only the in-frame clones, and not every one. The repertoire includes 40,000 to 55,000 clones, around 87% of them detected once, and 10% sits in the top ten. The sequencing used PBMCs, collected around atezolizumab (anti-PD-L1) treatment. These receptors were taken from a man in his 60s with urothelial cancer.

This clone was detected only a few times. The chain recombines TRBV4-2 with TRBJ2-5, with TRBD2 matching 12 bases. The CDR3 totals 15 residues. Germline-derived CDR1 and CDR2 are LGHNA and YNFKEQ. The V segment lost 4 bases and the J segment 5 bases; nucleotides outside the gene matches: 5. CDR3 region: CASSRLAGGQETQYF. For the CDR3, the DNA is TGTGCCAGCAGCCGCCTAGCGGGGGGGCAGGAGACCCAGTACTTC.

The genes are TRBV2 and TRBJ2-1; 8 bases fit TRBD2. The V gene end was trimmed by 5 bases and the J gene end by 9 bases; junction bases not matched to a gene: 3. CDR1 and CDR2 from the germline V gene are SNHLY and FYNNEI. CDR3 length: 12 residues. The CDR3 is CASSRTSLEQFF. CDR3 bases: TGTGCCAGCAGTAGGACTAGCCTTGAGCAGTTCTTC.

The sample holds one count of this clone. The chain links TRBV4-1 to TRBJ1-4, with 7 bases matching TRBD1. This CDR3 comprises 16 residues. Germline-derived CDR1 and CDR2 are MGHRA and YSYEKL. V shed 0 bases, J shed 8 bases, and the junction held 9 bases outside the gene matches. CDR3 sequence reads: CASSQERTGRLEKLFF. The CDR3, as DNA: TGCGCCAGCAGCCAAGAAAGGACAGGAAGGCTCGAAAAACTGTTTTTT.

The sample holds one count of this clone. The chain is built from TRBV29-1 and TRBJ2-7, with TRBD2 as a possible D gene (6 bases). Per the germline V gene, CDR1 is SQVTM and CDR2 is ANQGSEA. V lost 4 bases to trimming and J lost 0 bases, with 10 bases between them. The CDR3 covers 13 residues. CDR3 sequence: CSVAGTGSYEQYF. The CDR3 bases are TGCAGCGTTGCGGGGACTGGCTCCTACGAGCAGTACTTC.

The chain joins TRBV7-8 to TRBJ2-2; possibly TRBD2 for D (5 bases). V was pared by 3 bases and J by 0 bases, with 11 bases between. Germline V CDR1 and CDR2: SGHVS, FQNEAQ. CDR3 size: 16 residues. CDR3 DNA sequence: TGTGCCAGCAGCTTTTTTGAGGGATCGAACACCGGGGAGCTGTTTTTT. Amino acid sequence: CASSFFEGSNTGELFF.

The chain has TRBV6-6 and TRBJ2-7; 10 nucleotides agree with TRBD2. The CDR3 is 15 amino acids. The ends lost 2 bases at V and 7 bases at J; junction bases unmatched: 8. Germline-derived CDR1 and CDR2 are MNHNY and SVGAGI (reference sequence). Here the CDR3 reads CASSYAQRGGREQYF. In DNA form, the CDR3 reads TGTGCCAGCAGTTACGCCCAGCGGGGGGGCAGAGAGCAGTACTTC.

Here the CDR3 DNA reads TGCAGCGTAGCCGACGGGAATCAGCCCCAGCATTTT. This codes for CSVADGNQPQHF. This sequence joins TRBV29-1 and TRBJ1-5, with unresolved D. The CDR3 contains 12 residues. V lost 6 bases and J 4 bases, leaving 10 bases between the germline ends. Germline CDR1 and CDR2: SQVTM and ANQGSEA.

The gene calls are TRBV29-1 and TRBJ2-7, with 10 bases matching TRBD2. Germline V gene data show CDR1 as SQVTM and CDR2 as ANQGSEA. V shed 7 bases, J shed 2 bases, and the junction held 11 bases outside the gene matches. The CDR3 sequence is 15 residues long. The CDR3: CSAHLAGGSPYEQYF. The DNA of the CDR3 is TGCAGCGCACACTTAGCGGGGGGAAGCCCCTACGAGCAGTACTTC.

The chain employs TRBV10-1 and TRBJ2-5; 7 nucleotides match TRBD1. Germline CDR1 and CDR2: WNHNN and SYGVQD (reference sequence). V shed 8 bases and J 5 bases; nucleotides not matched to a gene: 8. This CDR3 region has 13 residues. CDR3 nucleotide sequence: TGCGCCAGCTCGGACAGGCTCATGGAGACCCAGTACTTC. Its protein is CASSDRLMETQYF.